The clone carrying this T cell receptor beta chain appeared a single time. This specimen belongs to a study of shared T cell receptors in the human thymus. The table came from immunoSEQ multiplex PCR; TCRdb's copy has only in-frame clones and leaves some out. The sample has approximately 760,000 clones; 80% to 90% are singletons. The germline CDR1 and CDR2 sequences are LGHNA and YNFKEQ. With 0 bases clipped from V and 0 bases from J, the junction kept 7 bases outside the gene matches. The length of the CDR3 is 18 residues. This sample also appeared in a second study, on human thymus T cells. That work adds: Corrective heart surgery yielded resections, and these provided the thymus tissue. Thymic as well as blood repertoires seemed to favor certain V and J genes unevenly. As related research reported, thymic repertoires overlapped highly among unrelated individuals.

The chain is built from TRBV4-2 and TRBJ2-4; 8 nucleotides align to TRBD1. The receptor's source is a girl under two years old with a congenital heart defect. The specimen sequenced was thymocytes. The CDR3 region has the DNA TGTGCCAGCAGCCAAGATATCGACAGGGGCTTAGCCAAAAACATTCAGTACTTC. Amino acid sequence: CASSQDIDRGLAKNIQYF.